Reported below is one TCR beta chain. Its antigen remains unknown. The data derive from a study of lymphopenia after photon versus proton radiotherapy. Study-level findings and limits: Survival link was tested only in deceased patients; proton benefit remains a possibility. Post-nadir diversity loss with photons came from oligoclonal expansion, particularly CD8+ Temra cells. Under photons, naive T cells and diversity fell while effector/memory populations rose.

Trimming left V 6 bases short and J 3 bases short, with 9 bases between. The CDR3 consists of 13 residues. CDR1 and CDR2 from the germline V gene are LNHDA and SQIVND (reference sequence). Assay used: immunoSEQ multiplex PCR; TCRdb lists only in-frame clones, some missing. The profile shows approximately 23,000 clones, approximately 90% of them singletons. The TCR originated in an older man with esophageal cancer. The sample in question was peripheral blood, obtained from a patient treated with proton-based radiotherapy. This chain joins TRBV19 and TRBJ1-5, with D tentatively TRBD1 (5 bases). CDR3 region: CASSYRHNQPQHF. The CDR3 DNA is TGTGCCAGTAGCTACAGGCACAATCAGCCCCAGCATTTT.